Listed below are T cell receptor beta chains from one sample, sequenced in a study of CD8 T cells in ankylosing spondylitis. One entry per CDR3 protein results from TCRdb running MiXCR on the 5' RACE reads. The table shows around 390,000 distinct CDR3 sequences, with approximately 20% occurring only once. Specimen: blood, either unsorted or a sorted T cell fraction (not recorded which). Every receptor here comes from a male donor with ankylosing spondylitis. CDR3s include the opening cysteine and the closing phenylalanine or tryptophan. The D gene is left open where the match is weak. Size tells how often a clone was seen (once, few, many) or the class of an expanded clone, and some rows leave it out.

TGTGCCTCGGGGCGAGCGGGAGGGCCTGATAATGAGCAGTTCTTC	CASGRAGGPDNEQFF	TRBV30	TRBJ2-1	few	TRBD2
TGCAGTGCTACCCACAGGGGTAATCAGCCCCAGCATTTT	CSATHRGNQPQHF	TRBV20-1	TRBJ1-5	.	TRBD1
TGCAGCGTTGGAGAGCTCGGGGGCACCGGGGAGCTGTTTTTT	CSVGELGGTGELFF	TRBV29-1	TRBJ2-2	.	.
TGTGCCAGCAGCTTAATGGCGGGCCCCTACAATGAGCAGTTCTTC	CASSLMAGPYNEQFF	TRBV7-7	TRBJ2-1	.	.
TGTGCCAGCAGGTTACAGAGCTCTGGAAACACCATATATTTT	CASRLQSSGNTIYF	TRBV7-2	TRBJ1-3	once	.
TGTGCCAGCAGCTTATTCGGTGAGAACACTGAAGCTTTCTTT	CASSLFGENTEAFF	TRBV7-3	TRBJ1-1	.	.
TGTGCCAGCAGCTCGGACCCGTTCGGAGACATTCAGTACTTC	CASSSDPFGDIQYF	TRBV11-3	TRBJ2-4	.	.
TGTGCCAGCGGCCCGAATCAGCCCCAGCATTTT	CASGPNQPQHF	TRBV12-3/TRBV12-4	TRBJ1-5	many	.
TGTGCCAGCAGTCCCCACAGCGCGGGGAGCACAGATACGCAGTATTTT	CASSPHSAGSTDTQYF	TRBV28	TRBJ2-3	.	.
TGTGCCAGCAGTGGCTACAGGACCGAGTTCAATGAAGCTTTCTTT	CASSGYRTEFNEAFF	TRBV6-1	TRBJ1-1	.	.
TGTGCCACCAGCCCCGGATGGAATAATGAGCAGTTCTTC	CATSPGWNNEQFF	TRBV24-1	TRBJ2-1	few	.
TGTGCCAGCAGTTTGGTGTGGAACTATGGCTACACCTTC	CASSLVWNYGYTF	TRBV28	TRBJ1-2	.	.
TGTGCCAGCAGAGCGGGAGTGAACACCGGGGAGCTGTTTTTT	CASRAGVNTGELFF	TRBV6-1	TRBJ2-2	few	TRBD2
TGTGCCTGGCAGACAGTCAACGAGCAGTACTTC	CAWQTVNEQYF	TRBV30	TRBJ2-7	few	.
TGTGCCAGCAGTCAGCCCGGACAGGTTGGGGAGGAGCAGTACTTC	CASSQPGQVGEEQYF	TRBV28	TRBJ2-7	.	TRBD1
TGTGCCAGCAGCTCAGGGACTAGCGGGATCTTGACGGAGACCCAGTACTTC	CASSSGTSGILTETQYF	TRBV5-5	TRBJ2-5	.	TRBD2
TGTGCCAGCAGCCAAAGATTCTCAGCGGGAGTTGTAGGGGGGGAGCTGTTTTTT	CASSQRFSAGVVGGELFF	TRBV4-2	TRBJ2-2	.	TRBD2
TGTGCCAGCAGCACGGGCAGGGGCTCTAGAAAAGAGACCCAGTACTTC	CASSTGRGSRKETQYF	TRBV21-1	TRBJ2-5	few	.
TGTGCCAGCAGCCCAAGGACAAATCAGGGCTATGGCTACACCTTC	CASSPRTNQGYGYTF	TRBV3-1	TRBJ1-2	.	.
TGTGCCAGCAGCTTAGCGGTTAAGGTCACTGAAGCTTTCTTT	CASSLAVKVTEAFF	TRBV11-2	TRBJ1-1	few	.
TGTGCCAGCAACGATCGGGCCGGGGTGAACACTGAAGCTTTCTTT	CASNDRAGVNTEAFF	TRBV12-3/TRBV12-4	TRBJ1-1	few	.
TGTGCCAGCAGTTTATCAGGGAGAGGCTACAATGAGCAGTTCTTC	CASSLSGRGYNEQFF	TRBV12-3/TRBV12-4	TRBJ2-1	few	.
TGTGCCAGCAGCTTAGGGGTCTCCCCCTACGAGCAGTACTTC	CASSLGVSPYEQYF	TRBV7-9	TRBJ2-7	once	.
TGTGCCAGCTCACCCCGACCGGGACAGGGGGCAGGGCAGCCCCAGCATTTT	CASSPRPGQGAGQPQHF	TRBV18	TRBJ1-5	.	TRBD1
TGCAGTGCTAGAGATCGTAGAGGCCAGATTCTCTACGAGCAGTACTTC	CSARDRRGQILYEQYF	TRBV20-1	TRBJ2-7	.	.
TGTGCCAGCAGCGTCCAAGGGAGTATAACCTACAATGAGCAGTTCTTC	CASSVQGSITYNEQFF	TRBV9	TRBJ2-1	.	.
TGTGCCAGCAGCCAAATAGCGGAGTGGTACCAAGAGACCCAGTACTTC	CASSQIAEWYQETQYF	TRBV3-1	TRBJ2-5	few	.
TGTGCCTGGAGTCCCAGGGGGGCCCAACAGCCCCAGCATTTT	CAWSPRGAQQPQHF	TRBV30	TRBJ1-5	few	TRBD1
TGTGCCAGCAGCCAATTTCACAATGAGCAGTTCTTC	CASSQFHNEQFF	TRBV16	TRBJ2-1	few	.
TGCAGTGCTAGAGATCGGTGGACTAGTTCAGAGACCCAGTACTTC	CSARDRWTSSETQYF	TRBV20-1	TRBJ2-5	few	TRBD2
TGTGCCAGCAGTTACCGATCGGACCGGTCGGTAGATACGCAGTATTTT	CASSYRSDRSVDTQYF	TRBV6-2/TRBV6-3	TRBJ2-3	few	.
TGTGCCAGCAGCGCCGCCGCGGGAGGGCAAACAGATACGCAGTATTTT	CASSAAAGGQTDTQYF	TRBV9	TRBJ2-3	few	TRBD2
TGTGCCAGCGGGACTCGGCAGGGGCTCTACAATGAGCAGTTCTTC	CASGTRQGLYNEQFF	TRBV28	TRBJ2-1	few	.
TGTGCCAGCAATATGGATGGGGGCTCCGAGCAGTACTTC	CASNMDGGSEQYF	TRBV28	TRBJ2-7	.	.
TGTGCCAGCATCTCAAGGACTAGCGGGTCCTACGAGCAGTACTTC	CASISRTSGSYEQYF	TRBV3-1	TRBJ2-7	.	TRBD2
TGTGCCAGCACCACACGAACCACAGATACGCAGTATTTT	CASTTRTTDTQYF	TRBV2	TRBJ2-3	.	.
TGTGCCATCAGTGAGGTCCGGACTAGTCGAGATGAGCAGTTCTTC	CAISEVRTSRDEQFF	TRBV10-3	TRBJ2-1	few	TRBD2
TGTGCCAGCAGTTTTCCTCCTGGGGCCAACGTCCTGACTTTC	CASSFPPGANVLTF	TRBV28	TRBJ2-6	few	.
TGTGCCAGCAGCGTAGCCGAGCGCGGGGGAAATGAGCAGTTCTTC	CASSVAERGGNEQFF	TRBV9	TRBJ2-1	.	TRBD2
TGTGCCAGCTCACCACGGGGCGCTGGAAACACCATATATTTT	CASSPRGAGNTIYF	TRBV18	TRBJ1-3	.	.
TGTGCCAGCAGTTTTCTCGTGGCAGGGGATGAAAAACTGTTTTTT	CASSFLVAGDEKLFF	TRBV28	TRBJ1-4	once	.
TGTGCCATCAGTGAGTCGGCAGCCTCTGGAAACACCATATATTTT	CAISESAASGNTIYF	TRBV10-3	TRBJ1-3	few	.
TGTGCCAGCAGCCAAGATCAGGGCCGCAACACTGAAGCTTTCTTT	CASSQDQGRNTEAFF	TRBV3-1	TRBJ1-1	.	.
TGTGCCAGCAGTGACGGCCGAGGCCCCTACAATGAGCAGTTCTTC	CASSDGRGPYNEQFF	TRBV2	TRBJ2-1	.	.
TGCGCCAGCAGCTTAACGGGCCAGTACTACAATGAGCAGTTCTTC	CASSLTGQYYNEQFF	TRBV5-1	TRBJ2-1	.	.
TGTGCCAGCAGTCGGGGCACAGATACGCAGTATTTT	CASSRGTDTQYF	TRBV12-3/TRBV12-4	TRBJ2-3	many	.
TGTGCCAGCAATGGACCACGGGACAGGAGCTACAATGAGCAGTTCTTC	CASNGPRDRSYNEQFF	TRBV28	TRBJ2-1	.	TRBD1
TGTGCCAGCAGAAGCCTGAATAGCAATCAGCCCCAGCATTTT	CASRSLNSNQPQHF	TRBV6-1	TRBJ1-5	.	.
TGCAGTGCTGTCCCTAGCGGGAGGAACATTCAGTACTTC	CSAVPSGRNIQYF	TRBV20-1	TRBJ2-4	.	TRBD2
TGCGCCAGCAGCTTGGCACCTAGCGGCAGCTCCTACAATGAGCAGTTCTTC	CASSLAPSGSSYNEQFF	TRBV5-1	TRBJ2-1	.	TRBD2
TGCGCCAGCAGCCAAAAGGGGCTCTCTGGGGCCAACGTCCTGACTTTC	CASSQKGLSGANVLTF	TRBV4-1	TRBJ2-6	few	.
TGTGCCACCAGTGGCTGGACAGGGTTGACAGATACGCAGTATTTT	CATSGWTGLTDTQYF	TRBV24-1	TRBJ2-3	.	TRBD1
TGCAGTGCTACGACCCGGACAGGCGGCGAGCAGTACTTC	CSATTRTGGEQYF	TRBV20-1	TRBJ2-7	.	TRBD1
TGTGCCAGCAGGGGGGTTAGCAATCAGCCCCAGCATTTT	CASRGVSNQPQHF	TRBV5-8	TRBJ1-5	.	.